The rows below give T cell receptor beta chains drawn from one sample of a study of early T cells in non-severe SARS-CoV-2 infection. TCRdb analysed the 5' RACE reads with MiXCR anew, one entry per CDR3 protein. This table holds tens of thousands of distinct CDR3 sequences, around 10% found once. Input material: whole blood. The receptors shown here come from an adult who was a healthcare worker with PCR-confirmed SARS-CoV-2 infection or an uninfected control (not recorded which). The CDR3 runs from the conserved cysteine through the conserved F or W. D genes are given only for firm matches. Not every row has a clone size; where given, it reads once, few, many or a size class.

>many|NA|TRBJ2-5|TRBV5-1
TGCGCCAGCAGCTTGGGGGTCGAGGTCTCCAGGGAGACCCAGTACTTC
CASSLGVEVSRETQYF
>NA|NA|TRBJ2-1|TRBV15
TGTGCCACCAGCATAACAGGGAACAATGAGCAGTTCTTC
CATSITGNNEQFF
>NA|TRBD1|TRBJ1-2|TRBV27
TGTGCCAGCAGTCCCATCGAGGGGGCACGGGGCTACACCTTC
CASSPIEGARGYTF
>NA|NA|TRBJ1-2|TRBV5-1
TGCGCCAGCAGCGTCGGGACTCCCCTTGGCTACACCTTC
CASSVGTPLGYTF
>many|TRBD1|TRBJ1-1|TRBV7-9
TGTGCCAGCAGCTTAGAGGGACAGGGCGAAGCTTTCTTT
CASSLEGQGEAFF
>few|NA|TRBJ2-2|TRBV7-9
TGTGCCAGCAGCTTATTGGGTTCCACCGGGGAGCTGTTTTTT
CASSLLGSTGELFF
>few|NA|TRBJ2-6|TRBV2
TGTGCCAGTGTTCTTTATCCGGGTCCACCCTCTGGGGCCAACGTCCTGACTTTC
CASVLYPGPPSGANVLTF
>few|NA|TRBJ2-2|TRBV30
TGTGCCTGCGCCAAGAACACCGGGGAGCTGTTTTTT
CACAKNTGELFF
>NA|NA|TRBJ1-3|TRBV6-5
TGTGCCAGCAGAGGGACGCGGGGCTCTGGAAACACCATATATTTT
CASRGTRGSGNTIYF
>few|TRBD2|TRBJ2-3|TRBV7-6
TGTGCCAGCAGCAGACTAGCGGGGGGGCGGGGCACAGATACGCAGTATTTT
CASSRLAGGRGTDTQYF
>NA|TRBD1|TRBJ2-7|TRBV9
TGTGCCAGCAGCACCGGGACAGCCCAATCCTACGAGCAGTACTTC
CASSTGTAQSYEQYF
>many|NA|TRBJ2-2|TRBV12-3/TRBV12-4
TGTGCCAGCAGTTTTGGGAAGGCAATCCCCGGCGGGGAGCTGTTTTTT
CASSFGKAIPGGELFF
>NA|TRBD1|TRBJ1-2|TRBV29-1
TGCAGCACCGCGGACAGGGGGCATGGCTACACCTTC
CSTADRGHGYTF
>NA|TRBD1|TRBJ2-7|TRBV7-9
TGTGCCAGCAGCCAGGGGACAGCCGAGCAGTACTTC
CASSQGTAEQYF
>many|TRBD2|TRBJ2-7|TRBV19
TGTGCCAGTAGGAGAAACGGACTAGCCTACGAGCAGTACTTC
CASRRNGLAYEQYF
>NA|NA|TRBJ2-7|TRBV9
TGTGCCAGCAGCGTAGCTGACAGGAGCTACGAGCAGTACTTC
CASSVADRSYEQYF
>few|NA|TRBJ2-3|TRBV7-9
TGTGCCAGCAGCTTAGGGGTCTCTGCGGCCAGCACAGATACGCAGTATTTT
CASSLGVSAASTDTQYF
>NA|NA|TRBJ2-3|TRBV9
TGTGCCAGCAGCGTAGAGGCTAGTCCAGATACGCAGTATTTT
CASSVEASPDTQYF
>NA|NA|TRBJ1-2|TRBV19
TGTGCCAGTAGCACCGGCAGTCATTATGGCTACACCTTC
CASSTGSHYGYTF
>many|TRBD1|TRBJ1-6|TRBV5-4
TGTGCCAGCAGCTTGGGCGGACAGGGGGCGCTTTTTTCACCCCTCCACTTT
CASSLGGQGALFSPLHF
>NA|TRBD1|TRBJ2-7|TRBV6-6
TGTGCCAGCAGTTACTCGCCGGACAGGGACGAGCAGTACTTC
CASSYSPDRDEQYF
>NA|NA|TRBJ1-2|TRBV12-3/TRBV12-4
TGTGCCAGCTATGGTTACTATGGCTACACCTTC
CASYGYYGYTF
>few|NA|TRBJ2-5|TRBV19
TGTGCCAGTAGTAGGGATACGTACCAAGAGACCCAGTACTTC
CASSRDTYQETQYF
>many|NA|TRBJ2-3|TRBV7-6
TGTGCCAGCAGCTTAAGGCAGGGGAACACAGATACGCAGTATTTT
CASSLRQGNTDTQYF
>NA|NA|TRBJ2-1|TRBV5-1
TGCGCCAGCAGGGCAGAAGGACAGCCATACAATGAGCAGTTCTTC
CASRAEGQPYNEQFF
>many|NA|TRBJ2-7|TRBV27
TGTGCCAGCGTGGACAGACCAGGCCTTGGGGCGGGGGAGCAGTACTTC
CASVDRPGLGAGEQYF
>NA|NA|TRBJ2-3|TRBV18
TGTGCCAGCTCACCACCGGGCCGGAACACAGATACGCAGTATTTT
CASSPPGRNTDTQYF
>NA|NA|TRBJ2-7|TRBV11-2
TGTGCCAGCAGCCCGGGACATGATTGGGAGCAGTACTTC
CASSPGHDWEQYF
>few|TRBD1|TRBJ2-1|TRBV11-2
TGTGCCAGCAGCTGGGGCGCGGGACAGGGGGGAAATGAGCAGTTCTTC
CASSWGAGQGGNEQFF
>many|TRBD2|TRBJ2-1|TRBV3-1
TGTGCCAGCAGCCTACCGGGACTAGCCACTGAGCAGTTCTTC
CASSLPGLATEQFF
>few|NA|TRBJ2-7|TRBV6-6
TGTGCCAGCACTCCGGGACTTCTATACGAGCAGTACTTC
CASTPGLLYEQYF
>many|NA|TRBJ2-7|TRBV12-3/TRBV12-4
TGTGCCAGCAGCTCCCTCCCAGCGGACTACGAGCAGTACTTC
CASSSLPADYEQYF
>NA|NA|TRBJ2-2|TRBV5-6
TGTGCCAGCAGCTTGGTAAATGGCCTTAACTCTTTCACCGGGGAGCTGTTTTTT
CASSLVNGLNSFTGELFF
>few|NA|TRBJ2-3|TRBV5-4
TGTGCCAGCAGCTCCTTAAAAGTTTCCACAGATACGCAGTATTTT
CASSSLKVSTDTQYF
>NA|TRBD1|TRBJ2-3|TRBV6-6
TGTGCCAGCAGTTCCGGACAGGGGGCGGGAGATACGCAGTATTTT
CASSSGQGAGDTQYF
>NA|NA|TRBJ2-7|TRBV29-1
TGCAGCGTTGAAATACGGACGGCCGTCAGCTCCTACGAGCAGTACTTC
CSVEIRTAVSSYEQYF
>many|NA|TRBJ2-7|TRBV20-1
TGCAGTGCTAACCTCAGACAGGGGCGAGGCGGGAGGAACTCCTACGAGCAGTACTTC
CSANLRQGRGGRNSYEQYF
>NA|TRBD1|TRBJ2-5|TRBV5-4
TGTGCCAGCAGCTTGGGACAGGGGGCGACCCAAGAGACCCAGTACTTC
CASSLGQGATQETQYF
>few|TRBD2|TRBJ2-3|TRBV6-1
TGTGCCAGCAGAAGAGGACTAGCAACTAGCACAGATACGCAGTATTTT
CASRRGLATSTDTQYF
>NA|NA|TRBJ2-5|TRBV18
TGTGCCAGCTCACCACCGCTAGGGGATGATGAGCTTCAAGAGACCCAGTACTTC
CASSPPLGDDELQETQYF
>few|TRBD1|TRBJ2-7|TRBV10-3
TGTGCCATCAGTGAGTCGAGGGACAGGAGCTCCTACGAGCAGTACTTC
CAISESRDRSSYEQYF
>many|TRBD2|TRBJ2-1|TRBV2
TGTGCCAGCAGTGAGGGCGGTAGCGGGAGTTCCAACAATGAGCAGTTCTTC
CASSEGGSGSSNNEQFF
>few|NA|TRBJ2-7|TRBV27
TGTGCCAGCTTGGACAGCGGTTTCGAGCAGTACTTC
CASLDSGFEQYF
>NA|TRBD1|TRBJ2-5|TRBV14
TGTGCCAGCAGCCAAGATCCTGGACAGGGACAAGAGACCCAGTACTTC
CASSQDPGQGQETQYF
>many|TRBD1|TRBJ2-1|TRBV12-3/TRBV12-4
TGTGCCAGCAGTTTTTCTCCCGGGACAGGGGGTAACAATGAGCAGTTCTTC
CASSFSPGTGGNNEQFF
>many|NA|TRBJ1-1|TRBV7-9
TGTGCCAGCAGTTATAGGGAAGACACTGAAGCTTTCTTT
CASSYREDTEAFF
>few|NA|TRBJ1-5|TRBV6-8
TGTGCCAGGGTTAGCAATCAGCCCCAGCATTTT
CARVSNQPQHF
>few|TRBD2|TRBJ2-5|TRBV5-1
TGCGCCAGCAGCTTGAGTCGTTCGGGGGGGCCAAACGCAAAGACCCAGTACTTC
CASSLSRSGGPNAKTQYF
>NA|TRBD2|TRBJ2-1|TRBV3-1
TGTGCCAGCAGCCTGATGACTAGCGGGATTGGAGAGCAGTTCTTC
CASSLMTSGIGEQFF
>few|NA|TRBJ1-1|TRBV12-3/TRBV12-4
TGTGCCAGCAGTTGGGGCGGTTACGTAAACACTGAAGCTTTCTTT
CASSWGGYVNTEAFF
>NA|NA|TRBJ2-1|TRBV27
TGTGCCAGCAGGCCCTGGGACTCCAATGAGCAGTTCTTC
CASRPWDSNEQFF
>NA|NA|TRBJ2-2|TRBV20-1
TGCAGTGCTAGAGACTCGAACACCGGGGAGCTGTTTTTT
CSARDSNTGELFF